This is a list of T cell receptor beta chains from one sample in a study of T cell repertoires in cytomegalovirus infection. TCRdb analysed the reads with MiXCR anew, one entry per CDR3 protein. Of approximately 300,000 distinct CDR3 sequences listed, 25% to 35% are singletons. For these receptors, no antigen is known. The source was cultured PBMCs, collected from culture after CMV antigen stimulation. The receptors originated from a human donor in good health (CMV status not recorded). Some clones in this sample may be carry-over from other donors' samples. CDR3s include the opening cysteine and the closing phenylalanine or tryptophan. A D gene is named only where the DNA matches it firmly. The listing skips clone size in some rows; elsewhere it reads once, few, many or a size class.

V	size	D	J	DNA	CDR3
TRBV2	few	TRBD1	TRBJ2-5	TGTGCCAGCAGCTTGACAGGGGGCTCGGGGGAGACCCAGTACTTC	CASSLTGGSGETQYF
TRBV20-1	few	-	TRBJ2-7	TGCAGTGCTAGAGATGTGGGACATGACTACGAGCAGTACTTC	CSARDVGHDYEQYF
TRBV6-6	-	TRBD2	TRBJ2-3	TGTGCCAGCAGTTCAACTAGCGGGAGCAGGGATACGCAGTATTTT	CASSSTSGSRDTQYF
TRBV7-2	many	-	TRBJ2-7	TGTGCCAGCAGCTTAGAGAGGGGCCCCTACGAGCAGTACTTC	CASSLERGPYEQYF
TRBV15	few	TRBD1	TRBJ1-1	TGTGCCACCAGCAGGCCTACGGACAGGATCCCTGAAGCTTTCTTT	CATSRPTDRIPEAFF
TRBV27	-	TRBD1	TRBJ2-5	TGTGCCAGCAGTCCGAAGGGACAGGGGCGTGAGACCCAGTACTTC	CASSPKGQGRETQYF
TRBV27	few	-	TRBJ1-5	TGTGCCGACCCGGCGGACGGGGGGAATCAGCCCCAGCATTTT	CADPADGGNQPQHF
TRBV18	-	-	TRBJ2-7	TGTGCCAGCTCACCCGCCAGTGGCTACGAGCAGTACTTC	CASSPASGYEQYF
TRBV29-1	-	-	TRBJ1-2	TGCAGCGTTGAAGATCAGATTGGCTACACCTTC	CSVEDQIGYTF
TRBV12-3/TRBV12-4	-	TRBD1	TRBJ2-5	TGTGCCAGCAGTTCCATACCGGACAGGGGTAGGGAGACCCAGTACTTC	CASSSIPDRGRETQYF
TRBV7-8	few	TRBD1	TRBJ1-1	TGTGCCAGCAGCTTAGCGGACAGGGACACTGAAGCTTTCTTT	CASSLADRDTEAFF
TRBV7-2	-	-	TRBJ2-3	TGTGCCAGCAGCCCCCGCGGGCCGTCGGGAATAGATACGCAGTATTTT	CASSPRGPSGIDTQYF
TRBV7-3	few	-	TRBJ2-3	TGTGCCAGCAGCCACGGCGGGAAGACCACAGATACGCAGTATTTT	CASSHGGKTTDTQYF
TRBV20-1	-	-	TRBJ2-1	TGCAGTGCTAGAGATAGGGGACTGACATTGCGGGAGCAGTTCTTC	CSARDRGLTLREQFF
TRBV7-2	many	-	TRBJ2-1	TGTGCCAGCAGCCCCCGTGGAGGGAATGAGCAGTTCTTC	CASSPRGGNEQFF
TRBV6-1	few	-	TRBJ1-6	TGTGCCAGCAGTGCCCAAGTACCAGGCGCGGGCAGCTCCTATAATTCACCCCTCCACTTT	CASSAQVPGAGSSYNSPLHF
TRBV4-1	few	TRBD1	TRBJ2-4	TGCGCCAGCAGCCAGGGCTCCGGGACAGGGAAAAACATTCAGTACTTC	CASSQGSGTGKNIQYF
TRBV12-3/TRBV12-4	few	-	TRBJ2-2	TGTGCCAGCATCGGGTGGCAGGAGAACACCGGGGAGCTGTTTTTT	CASIGWQENTGELFF
TRBV7-2	-	TRBD1	TRBJ1-4	TGTGCCAGCAGCCTCGACAGGGGGTCTGAAAAACTGTTTTTT	CASSLDRGSEKLFF
TRBV5-6	few	-	TRBJ2-3	TGTGCCAGCAGCTTGAGGTTCTGGGGTACAGATACGCAGTATTTT	CASSLRFWGTDTQYF
TRBV20-1	few	-	TRBJ1-3	TGCAGTGCTAGAGGGGGTTCAGCTGCCGGAAACACCATATATTTT	CSARGGSAAGNTIYF
TRBV10-3	few	-	TRBJ1-2	TGTGCCATCAGTGAGTCGAGGAGAAACTATGGCTACACCTTC	CAISESRRNYGYTF
TRBV19	few	-	TRBJ1-4	TGTGCCAGTACCCGGAGAGGGGATGAAAAACTGTTTTTT	CASTRRGDEKLFF
TRBV10-3	-	-	TRBJ1-5	TGTGCCATCAGTGAGGAACCGAGCAATCAGCCCCAGCATTTT	CAISEEPSNQPQHF
TRBV7-3	-	TRBD1	TRBJ1-6	TGTGCCAGCAGCTTAGGACAGGGGGCGAATTCACCCCTCCACTTT	CASSLGQGANSPLHF
TRBV7-6	many	-	TRBJ1-4	TGTGCCAGCAGCCGGATGGACAGCCGTGCAACTAATGAAAAACTGTTTTTT	CASSRMDSRATNEKLFF
TRBV7-2	-	TRBD1	TRBJ1-4	TGTGCCAGCAGCTTATACAGGGGAGAAAAACTGTTTTTT	CASSLYRGEKLFF
TRBV7-9	many	-	TRBJ2-1	TGTGCCAGCAGAATAGGGGGGCTAGCTGGGACTTCTACCAATGAGCAGTTCTTC	CASRIGGLAGTSTNEQFF
TRBV7-2	few	TRBD1	TRBJ2-6	TGTGCCAGCAGCTACCCGGGACAGGGTGGGACTGGGGCCAACGTCCTGACTTTC	CASSYPGQGGTGANVLTF
TRBV7-8	-	TRBD2	TRBJ2-3	TGTGCCAGCAGCTTCTTAGCGGGAGGTGCGACAGATACGCAGTATTTT	CASSFLAGGATDTQYF
TRBV28	-	TRBD2	TRBJ2-1	TGTGCCAGCAGTTTATTCCGACTAGCGGGACCAATCTTGGGCTCCTACAATGAGCAGTTCTTC	CASSLFRLAGPILGSYNEQFF
TRBV28	-	-	TRBJ2-7	TGTGCCAGCAGTAAGATTTCCTCCTACGAGCAGTACTTC	CASSKISSYEQYF
TRBV7-2	few	-	TRBJ1-6	TGTGCCAGCAGCTTAGATGCCTACTCACCCCTCCACTTT	CASSLDAYSPLHF